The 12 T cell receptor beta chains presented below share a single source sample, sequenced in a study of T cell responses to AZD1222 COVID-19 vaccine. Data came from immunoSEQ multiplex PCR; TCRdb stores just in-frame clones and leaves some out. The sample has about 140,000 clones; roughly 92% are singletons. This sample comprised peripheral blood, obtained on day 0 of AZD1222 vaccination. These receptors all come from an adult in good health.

The CDR3 region is CASSPHRVHEQYF. DNA of the CDR3: TGCGCCAGCAGTCCCCATAGGGTGCACGAGCAGTACTTC. V and J are TRBV23-1 and TRBJ2-7, with D uncertain. TRBV23-1 is labeled an ORF, and its function is uncertain. The V gene lost 4 bases and the J gene lost 5 bases, with 12 bases spanning the gap. The CDR3 totals 13 residues.

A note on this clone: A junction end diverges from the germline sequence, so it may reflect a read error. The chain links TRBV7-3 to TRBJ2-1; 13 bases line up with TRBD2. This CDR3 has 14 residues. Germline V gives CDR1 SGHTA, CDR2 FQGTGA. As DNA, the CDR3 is TGTGCCAGCAGCCCACTAGCGGGAGGGCTCCCGTTACTCTTC. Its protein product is CASSPLAGGLPLLF. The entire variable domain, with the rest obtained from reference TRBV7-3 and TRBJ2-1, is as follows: GAGVSQTPSNKVTEKGKYVELRCDPISGHTALYWYRQSLGQGPEFLIYFQGTGAADDSGLPNDRFFAVRPEGSVSTLKIQRTERGDSAVYLCASSPLAGGLPLLFGPGTRLTVL.

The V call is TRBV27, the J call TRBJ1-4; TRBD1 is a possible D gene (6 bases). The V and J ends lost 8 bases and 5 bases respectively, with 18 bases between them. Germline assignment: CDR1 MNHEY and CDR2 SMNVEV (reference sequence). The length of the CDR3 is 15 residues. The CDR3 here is CASQAIRGRNEKLFF. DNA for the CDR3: TGTGCCAGCCAGGCTATCAGGGGTAGGAATGAAAAACTGTTTTTT.

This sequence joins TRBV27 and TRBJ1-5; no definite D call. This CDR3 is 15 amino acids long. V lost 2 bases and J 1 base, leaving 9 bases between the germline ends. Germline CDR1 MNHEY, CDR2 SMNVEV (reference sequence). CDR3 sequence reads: CASSLEASSNQPQHF. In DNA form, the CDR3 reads TGTGCCAGCAGTTTAGAAGCGTCCAGCAATCAGCCCCAGCATTTT.

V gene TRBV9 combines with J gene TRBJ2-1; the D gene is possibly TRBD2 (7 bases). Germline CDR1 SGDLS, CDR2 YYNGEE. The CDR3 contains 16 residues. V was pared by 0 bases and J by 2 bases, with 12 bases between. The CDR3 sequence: CASSVAGGAPYNEQFF. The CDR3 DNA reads TGTGCCAGCAGCGTAGCTGGGGGGGCCCCCTACAATGAGCAGTTCTTC.

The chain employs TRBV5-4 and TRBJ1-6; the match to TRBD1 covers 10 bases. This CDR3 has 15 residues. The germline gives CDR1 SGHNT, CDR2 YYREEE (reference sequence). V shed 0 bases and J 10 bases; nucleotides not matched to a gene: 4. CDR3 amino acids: CASSLDGTGDSPLHF. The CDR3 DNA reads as TGTGCCAGCAGCTTGGATGGGACAGGGGACTCACCCCTCCACTTT.

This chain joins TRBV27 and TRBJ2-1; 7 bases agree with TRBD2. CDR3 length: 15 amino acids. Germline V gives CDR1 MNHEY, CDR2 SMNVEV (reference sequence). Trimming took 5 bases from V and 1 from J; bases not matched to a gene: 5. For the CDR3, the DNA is TGTGCCAGCAGTAGGGGAGGGCCATCCTACAATGAGCAGTTCTTC. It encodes CASSRGGPSYNEQFF.

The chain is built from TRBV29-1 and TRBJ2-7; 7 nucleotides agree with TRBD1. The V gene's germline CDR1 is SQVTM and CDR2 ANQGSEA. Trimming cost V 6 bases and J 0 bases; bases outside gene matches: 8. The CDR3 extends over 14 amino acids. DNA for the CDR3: TGCAGCGTAGCAAGACAGGGCTTCTCCTACGAGCAGTACTTC. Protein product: CSVARQGFSYEQYF.

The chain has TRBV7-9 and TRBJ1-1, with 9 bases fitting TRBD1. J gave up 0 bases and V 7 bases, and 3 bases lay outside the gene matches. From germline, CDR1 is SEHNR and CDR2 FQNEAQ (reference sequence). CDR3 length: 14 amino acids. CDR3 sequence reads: CASNRGRLNTEAFF. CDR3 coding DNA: TGTGCCAGCAACAGGGGGCGGCTGAACACTGAAGCTTTCTTT.

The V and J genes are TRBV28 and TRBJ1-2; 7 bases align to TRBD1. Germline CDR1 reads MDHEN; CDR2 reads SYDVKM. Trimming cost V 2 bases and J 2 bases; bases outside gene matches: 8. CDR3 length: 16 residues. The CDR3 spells CASSLTPGGVNYGYTF. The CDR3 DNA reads TGTGCCAGCAGTTTAACCCCAGGGGGTGTGAACTATGGCTACACCTTC.

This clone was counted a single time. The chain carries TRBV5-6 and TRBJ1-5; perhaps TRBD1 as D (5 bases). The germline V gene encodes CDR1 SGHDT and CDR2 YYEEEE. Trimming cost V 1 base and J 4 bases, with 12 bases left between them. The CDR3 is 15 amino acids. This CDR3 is CASSLSGNGNQPQHF. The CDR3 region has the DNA TGTGCCAGCAGCTTGTCAGGGAACGGGAATCAGCCCCAGCATTTT.

The CDR3 sequence: CASSPLPGTNNEQFF. The CDR3 region has the DNA TGTGCCAGTAGTCCTCTCCCCGGGACGAACAATGAGCAGTTCTTC. This chain joins TRBV19 and TRBJ2-1; the D call may be TRBD1 or TRBD2 (5 bases each). CDR3 length: 15 residues. CDR1 and CDR2 from the germline V gene are LNHDA and SQIVND (reference sequence). V lost 5 bases to trimming and J lost 5 bases, with 16 bases between them.